One sample yielded the 4 T cell receptor beta chains listed below, sequenced in a study of patients and donors after allogeneic stem cell transplantation. TCRdb called the RT-PCR reads again in MiXCR, with one record for every CDR3 protein. The sample has a few hundred thousand distinct CDR3 sequences, less than 50% seen once; the top ten hold around 10%. The specimen was blood, either unsorted or a sorted T cell fraction (not recorded which). The origin of the receptors is a human donor who was either an allogeneic HSCT recipient or a stem cell or donor lymphocyte infusion donor (not recorded which). It is not recorded whose cells these are; they may come from a transplant donor.

The rearrangement links TRBV7-8 to TRBJ2-5; possible D gene TRBD1, 5 bases. The V and J ends lost 2 bases and 5 bases respectively, with 12 bases between them. The germline V gene has CDR1 SGHVS and CDR2 FQNEAQ. The CDR3 covers 14 residues. The DNA of the CDR3 is TGTGCCAGCAGCTTACTAGGGGCTTGGGAGACCCAGTACTTC. It translates to CASSLLGAWETQYF. The full variable domain, rest sourced from reference TRBV7-8 and TRBJ2-5, is GAGVSQSPRYKVAKRGQDVALRCDPISGHVSLFWYQQALGQGPEFLTYFQNEAQLDKSGLPSDRFFAERPEGSVSTLKIQRTQQEDSAVYLCASSLLGAWETQYFGPGTRLLVL.

This clonotype was seen a handful of times. V gene TRBV20-1 combines with J gene TRBJ1-1; D possibly corresponds to TRBD1 (5 bases). CDR3 length equals 13 residues. Germline values: CDR1 DFQATT, CDR2 SNEGSKA (reference sequence). V was pared by 4 bases and J by 0 bases, with 9 bases between. CDR3 region: CSAIGTLNTEAFF. The CDR3 nucleotides are TGCAGTGCTATCGGGACGTTGAACACTGAAGCTTTCTTT.

This chain links TRBV10-3 with TRBJ2-2; the match to TRBD1 covers 9 bases. With 6 bases clipped from V and 1 base from J, the junction kept 0 bases outside the gene matches. The V gene's germline CDR1 is ENHRY and CDR2 SYGVKD. This CDR3 comprises 14 residues. The CDR3 loop is CAIRGQGNTGELFF. The CDR3 DNA sequence: TGTGCCATCAGGGGACAGGGGAACACCGGGGAGCTGTTTTTT.

This clonotype was observed a handful of times. This chain connects TRBV6-2 or TRBV6-3 to TRBJ2-3; unclear D gene. The CDR3 spans 13 residues. Germline V gene sequence: CDR1 MNHEY, CDR2 SVGEGT. V lost 0 bases and J 6 bases, leaving 7 bases between the germline ends. This CDR3 is CASSYSSWDTQYF. CDR3 nucleotides: TGTGCCAGCAGTTACTCGAGTTGGGATACGCAGTATTTT.